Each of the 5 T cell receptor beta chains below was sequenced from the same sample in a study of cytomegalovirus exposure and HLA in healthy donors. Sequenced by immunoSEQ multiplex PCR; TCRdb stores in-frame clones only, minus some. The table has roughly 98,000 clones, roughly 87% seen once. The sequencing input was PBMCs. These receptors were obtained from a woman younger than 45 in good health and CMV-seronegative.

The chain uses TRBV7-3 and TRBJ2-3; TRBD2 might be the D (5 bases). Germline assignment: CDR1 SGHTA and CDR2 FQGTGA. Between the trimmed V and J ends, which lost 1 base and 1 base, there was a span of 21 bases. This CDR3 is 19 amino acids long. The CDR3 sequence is CASSLNPFSLAGGTDTQYF. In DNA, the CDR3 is TGTGCCAGCAGCTTAAACCCCTTTTCCCTAGCTGGGGGCACAGATACGCAGTATTTT.

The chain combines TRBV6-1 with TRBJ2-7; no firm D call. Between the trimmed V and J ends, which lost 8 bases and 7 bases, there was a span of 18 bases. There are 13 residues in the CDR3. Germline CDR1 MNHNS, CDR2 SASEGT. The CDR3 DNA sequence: TGTGCCAGCGCACCCCACTTACTACGAGAGCAGTACTTC. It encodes CASAPHLLREQYF.

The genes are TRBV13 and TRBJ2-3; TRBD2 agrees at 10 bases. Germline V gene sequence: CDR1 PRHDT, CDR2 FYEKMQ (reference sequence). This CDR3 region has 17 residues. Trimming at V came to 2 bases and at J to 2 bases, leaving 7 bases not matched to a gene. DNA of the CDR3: TGTGCCAGCAGCTTACTCCCTAGCGGGGGATACACAGATACGCAGTATTTT. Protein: CASSLLPSGGYTDTQYF.

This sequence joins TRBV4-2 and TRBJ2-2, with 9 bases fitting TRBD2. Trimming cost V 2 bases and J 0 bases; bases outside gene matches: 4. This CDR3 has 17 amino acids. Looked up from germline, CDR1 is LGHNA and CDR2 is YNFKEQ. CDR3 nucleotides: TGTGCCAGCAGCCAACTAGCGGGATTCGCGAACACCGGGGAGCTGTTTTTT. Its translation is CASSQLAGFANTGELFF.

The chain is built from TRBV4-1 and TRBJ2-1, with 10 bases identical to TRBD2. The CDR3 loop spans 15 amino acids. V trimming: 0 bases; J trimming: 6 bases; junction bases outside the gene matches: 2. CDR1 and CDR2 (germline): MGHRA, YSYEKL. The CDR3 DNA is TGCGCCAGCAGCCAAGAAAAGCGGGGGGGCAATGAGCAGTTCTTC. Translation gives CASSQEKRGGNEQFF.